The next 11 T cell receptor beta chains were all read from a single sample in a study of patients and donors after allogeneic stem cell transplantation. TCRdb recomputed calls from the RT-PCR reads with MiXCR, one row per CDR3 protein. The table includes 190,000 or so distinct CDR3 sequences, more than 35% detected once. The sample taken for sequencing was blood, either unsorted or a sorted T cell fraction (not recorded which). The source is a human donor who was either an allogeneic HSCT recipient or a stem cell or donor lymphocyte infusion donor (not recorded which). It is not recorded whose cells these are; they may come from a transplant donor.

This clonotype has a handful of counts. This sequence joins TRBV6-5 and TRBJ2-1; D tentatively reads TRBD1 or TRBD2 (5 bases each). In germline, CDR1 is MNHEY, CDR2 SVGAGI. With 6 bases removed from V and 4 bases from J, the gap between germline ends came to 19 bases. This CDR3 spans 16 amino acids. The CDR3 DNA sequence: TGTGCCAGCAGCCAGGTCCCCGGGGCAGCGTACAATGAGCAGTTCTTC. Protein: CASSQVPGAAYNEQFF.

This clonotype was counted a few times. V gene TRBV3-1 combines with J gene TRBJ2-7; no reliable D call. This CDR3 has 11 residues. Per germline, CDR1 LGHDT and CDR2 YNNKEL (reference sequence). V lost 0 bases to trimming and J lost 5 bases, with 2 bases between them. DNA for the CDR3: TGTGCCAGCAGCCAAGACGACGAGCAGTACTTC. Protein product: CASSQDDEQYF.

There are a few counts of this clonotype. This chain connects TRBV7-3 to TRBJ1-6; D gene uncertain. The CDR3 length is 13 residues. Deletions cut 2 bases from V and 8 bases from J, with 7 bases between. Germline values: CDR1 SGHTA, CDR2 FQGTGA. CDR3: CASSLAKYSPLHF. In DNA, the CDR3 is TGTGCCAGCAGCTTAGCCAAGTATTCACCCCTCCACTTT. The whole variable domain, remainder taken from reference TRBV7-3 and TRBJ1-6, is GAGVSQTPSNKVTEKGKYVELRCDPISGHTALYWYRQSLGQGPEFLIYFQGTGAADDSGLPNDRFFAVRPEGSVSTLKIQRTERGDSAVYLCASSLAKYSPLHFGNGTRLTVT.

The V and J genes are TRBV3-1 and TRBJ2-6; the D gene could be TRBD1 or TRBD2 (5 bases each). The germline V gene encodes CDR1 LGHDT and CDR2 YNNKEL (reference sequence). There are 16 residues in the CDR3. Between the trimmed V and J ends, which lost 8 bases and 0 bases, there was a span of 14 bases. The CDR3 DNA reads as TGTGCCAGCCTGGGACGGATGAACTCTGGGGCCAACGTCCTGACTTTC. Protein product: CASLGRMNSGANVLTF. Filled out from reference TRBV3-1 and TRBJ2-6, the complete variable domain reads DTAVSQTPKYLVTQMGNDKSIKCEQNLGHDTMYWYKQDSKKFLKIMFSYNNKELIINETVPNRFSPKSPDKAHLNLHINSLELGDSAVYFCASLGRMNSGANVLTFGAGSRLTVL.

The J gene is TRBJ2-7, the V gene TRBV30; D is uncertain. Germline V gene data show CDR1 as GTSNPN and CDR2 as SVGIG (reference sequence). V was cut by 0 bases and J by 0 bases, with 12 bases left in between. The CDR3 is 15 amino acids. The CDR3 DNA reads TGTGCCTGGAGTGTCGGCCAGGCGTACTCCTACGAGCAGTACTTC. Its translation: CAWSVGQAYSYEQYF.

CDR3 in amino acids: CSVEGPSTDTQYF. The CDR3 coding sequence is TGCAGCGTTGAGGGCCCGAGCACAGATACGCAGTATTTT. The chain carries TRBV29-1 and TRBJ2-3; D gene uncertain. CDR3 size: 13 residues. Trimming shortened V by 3 bases and J by 0 bases, and 7 bases separated the two germline ends. Germline V gene sequence: CDR1 SQVTM, CDR2 ANQGSEA.

The gene calls are TRBV7-7 and TRBJ2-3; D may be TRBD1 or TRBD2 (5 bases each). The CDR3 is 14 residues long. The germline CDR1 and CDR2 sequences are SSHAT and FNYEAQ (reference sequence). Trimming pared 0 bases from V and 2 bases from J, leaving 6 bases between. DNA for the CDR3: TGTGCCAGCAGCTTAGCGGGGGTCACAGATACGCAGTATTTT. Amino acids: CASSLAGVTDTQYF.

This clonotype was observed a handful of times. V gene TRBV3-1 combines with J gene TRBJ2-7; 10 bases are shared with TRBD1. Germline CDR1 is LGHDT and CDR2 is YNNKEL (reference sequence). Trimming cost V 4 bases and J 6 bases; bases outside gene matches: 9. The CDR3 runs 15 residues. CDR3 in DNA: TGTGCCAGCAGCCCGCGGACAGGGGGGAGGGCCGAGCAGTACTTC. Protein product: CASSPRTGGRAEQYF.

This chain connects TRBV5-1 to TRBJ1-1; D is unresolved. Germline-derived CDR1 and CDR2 are SGHRS and YFSETQ. The V and J ends lost 0 bases and 6 bases respectively, with 12 bases between them. The CDR3 consists of 14 residues. The DNA of the CDR3 is TGCGCCAGCAGCTTGGGGGGTTACACTTCTGAAGCTTTCTTT. Translating it yields CASSLGGYTSEAFF.

Turning to this clonotype: A read error may produce the germline difference seen at one junction end. The chain couples TRBV13 to TRBJ2-1, with a possible D match to TRBD2 (6 bases). CDR3 length: 14 residues. Germline assignment: CDR1 PRHDT and CDR2 FYEKMQ (reference sequence). CDR3 in amino acids: CASSFATRLDVKIF. CDR3 nucleotide sequence: TGTGCCAGCAGCTTCGCTACTCGACTAGATGTAAAGATCTTC.

The chain couples TRBV5-1 to TRBJ1-2; D is undetermined. The CDR3 loop spans 16 amino acids. Germline lookup yields CDR1 SGHRS and CDR2 YFSETQ. Trimming took 3 bases from V and 0 from J, leaving 15 bases between them. CDR3 residues: CASSSQALGTNYGYTF. The CDR3 DNA sequence: TGCGCCAGCAGCTCCCAGGCCCTAGGAACTAACTATGGCTACACCTTC. Together with reference TRBV5-1 and TRBJ1-2, the CDR3 gives the full variable domain: KAGVTQTPRYLIKTRGQQVTLSCSPISGHRSVSWYQQTPGQGLQFLFEYFSETQRNKGNFPGRFSGRQFSNSRSEMNVSTLELGDSALYLCASSSQALGTNYGYTFGSGTRLTVV.